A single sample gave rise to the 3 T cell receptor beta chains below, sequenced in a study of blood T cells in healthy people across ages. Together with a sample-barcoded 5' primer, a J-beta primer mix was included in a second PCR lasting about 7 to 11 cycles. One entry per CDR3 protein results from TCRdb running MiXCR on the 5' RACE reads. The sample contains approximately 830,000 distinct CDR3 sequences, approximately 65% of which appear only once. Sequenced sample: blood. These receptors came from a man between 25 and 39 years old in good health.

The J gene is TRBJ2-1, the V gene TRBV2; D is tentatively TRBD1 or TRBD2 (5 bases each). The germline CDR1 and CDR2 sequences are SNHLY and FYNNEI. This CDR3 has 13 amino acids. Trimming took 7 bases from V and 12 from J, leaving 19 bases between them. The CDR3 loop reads CASNLDTGTRQFF. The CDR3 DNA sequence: TGTGCCAGCAATCTTGATACCGGGACGAGGCAGTTCTTC. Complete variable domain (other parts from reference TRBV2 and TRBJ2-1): EPEVTQTPSHQVTQMGQEVILRCVPISNHLYFYWYRQILGQKVEFLVSFYNNEISEKSEIFDDQFSVERPDGSNFTLKIRSTKLEDSAMYFCASNLDTGTRQFFGPGTRLTVL.

CDR3: CSVEKGQGLYEQYF. CDR3 coding DNA: TGCAGCGTTGAGAAGGGGCAGGGCCTCTACGAGCAGTACTTC. The chain couples TRBV29-1 to TRBJ2-7, with D perhaps TRBD1 (5 bases). The CDR3 has 14 amino acids. The V end lost 3 bases, the J end lost 3 bases, and 15 bases lay between the germline ends. Germline V CDR1 and CDR2: SQVTM, ANQGSEA.

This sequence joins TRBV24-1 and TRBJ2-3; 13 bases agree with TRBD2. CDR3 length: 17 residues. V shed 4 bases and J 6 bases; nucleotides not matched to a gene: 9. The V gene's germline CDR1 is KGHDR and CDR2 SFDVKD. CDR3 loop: CATSDPGLAGVRDTQYF. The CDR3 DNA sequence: TGTGCCACCAGTGACCCAGGACTAGCGGGGGTTCGGGATACGCAGTATTTT.